This TCR beta chain was sequenced during a study of graft-versus-host responses after intestinal transplantation. About the study: Those transplanted obtained multivisceral, liver-intestinal, or isolated intestinal grafts. Study conclusions and caveats: An association linked early post-transplant HvG declines with peak circulating GvH clone levels. Ileal or blood samples showed some GvH clones first, and such clones were also found in recipient marrow. Graft-donor T cell macrochimerism coincided with high graft-versus-host to host-versus-graft clonal ratios in allografts.

Remarks on this clone: What it binds is not known.

Profiled with immunoSEQ multiplex PCR; TCRdb holds only in-frame clones, not every one. The data show about 120,000 clones, approximately 95% seen once. The CDR3 has 14 amino acids. The V gene's germline CDR1 is SGHVS and CDR2 FQNEAQ. Trimming cost V 5 bases and J 0 bases, with 10 bases left between them. The sequencing here drew on unstimulated CD8+ T cells sorted from spleen or lymph node cells, taken before intestinal transplant. This chain links TRBV7-8 with TRBJ1-1; tentatively, D is TRBD1 (5 bases). The TCR comes from a human donor who received an intestinal transplant. Here the CDR3 DNA reads TGTGCCAGCAGCCCGACGACAGTGAACACTGAAGCTTTCTTT. Amino acid sequence: CASSPTTVNTEAFF.